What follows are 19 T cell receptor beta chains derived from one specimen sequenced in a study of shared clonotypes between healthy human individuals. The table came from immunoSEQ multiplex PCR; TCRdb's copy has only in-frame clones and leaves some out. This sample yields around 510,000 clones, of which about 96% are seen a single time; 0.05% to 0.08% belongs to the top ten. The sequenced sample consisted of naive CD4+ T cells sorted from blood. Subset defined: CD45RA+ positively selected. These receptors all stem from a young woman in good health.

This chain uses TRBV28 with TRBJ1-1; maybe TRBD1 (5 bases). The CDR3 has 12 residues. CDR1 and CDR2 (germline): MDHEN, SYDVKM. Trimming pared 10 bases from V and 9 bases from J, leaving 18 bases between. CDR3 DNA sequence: TGTGCCACCGAGGGGAACATCCGGCAAGCTTTCTTT. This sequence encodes CATEGNIRQAFF.

CDR3 region: CASSFGTSGSSDTQYF. The CDR3 nucleotides read TGTGCCAGCAGCTTCGGGACTAGCGGGAGTTCAGATACGCAGTATTTT. The chain has TRBV9 and TRBJ2-3, with 14 bases matching TRBD2. Trimming removed 4 bases from V and 4 bases from J; junction bases left unmatched: 5. Per the germline V gene, CDR1 is SGDLS and CDR2 is YYNGEE. CDR3 length: 16 residues.

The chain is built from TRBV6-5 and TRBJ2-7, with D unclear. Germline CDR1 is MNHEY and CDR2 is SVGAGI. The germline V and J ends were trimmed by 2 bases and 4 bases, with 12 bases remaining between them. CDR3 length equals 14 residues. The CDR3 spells CASSYAVLGYEQYF. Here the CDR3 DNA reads TGTGCCAGCAGTTACGCGGTTTTAGGATACGAGCAGTACTTC.

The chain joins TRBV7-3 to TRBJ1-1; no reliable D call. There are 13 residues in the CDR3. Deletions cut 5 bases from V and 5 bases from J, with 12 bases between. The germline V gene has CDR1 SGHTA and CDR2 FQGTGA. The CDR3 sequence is CASSLSHGTEAFF. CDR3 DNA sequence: TGTGCCAGCAGCCTCTCCCATGGGACTGAAGCTTTCTTT.

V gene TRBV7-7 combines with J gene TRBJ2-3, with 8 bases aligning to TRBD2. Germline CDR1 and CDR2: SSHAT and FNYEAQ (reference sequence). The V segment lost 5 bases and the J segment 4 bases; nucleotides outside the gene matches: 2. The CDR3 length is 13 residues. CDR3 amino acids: CASSGTSADTQYF. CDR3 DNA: TGTGCCAGCAGCGGGACTAGTGCAGATACGCAGTATTTT.

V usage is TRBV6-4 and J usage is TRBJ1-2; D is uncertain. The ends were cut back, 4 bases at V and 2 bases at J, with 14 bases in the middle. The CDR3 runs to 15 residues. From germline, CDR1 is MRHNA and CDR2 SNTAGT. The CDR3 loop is CASSGLKERNYGYTF. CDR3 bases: TGTGCCAGCAGTGGCCTAAAAGAGAGAAACTATGGCTACACCTTC.

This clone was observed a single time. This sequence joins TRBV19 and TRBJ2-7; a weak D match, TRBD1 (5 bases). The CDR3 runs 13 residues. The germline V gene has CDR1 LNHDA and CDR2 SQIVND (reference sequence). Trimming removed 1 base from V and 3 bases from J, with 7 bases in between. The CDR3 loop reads CASSIGQLYEQYF. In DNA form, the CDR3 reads TGTGCCAGTAGTATAGGACAGCTCTACGAGCAGTACTTC.

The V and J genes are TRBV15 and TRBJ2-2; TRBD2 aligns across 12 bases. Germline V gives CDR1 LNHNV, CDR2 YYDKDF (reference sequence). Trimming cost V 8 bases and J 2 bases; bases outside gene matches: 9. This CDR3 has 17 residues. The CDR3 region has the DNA TGTGCCACCGCCGCAAGAGGACTAGCGGGAAACACCGGGGAGCTGTTTTTT. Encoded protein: CATAARGLAGNTGELFF.

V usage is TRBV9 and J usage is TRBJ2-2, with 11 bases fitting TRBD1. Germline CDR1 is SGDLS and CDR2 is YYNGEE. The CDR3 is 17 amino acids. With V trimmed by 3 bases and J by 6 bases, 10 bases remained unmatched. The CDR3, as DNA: TGTGCCAGCAGCGCCCACGGACAGGGGGCCCCCCCCGGGGAGCTGTTTTTT. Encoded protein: CASSAHGQGAPPGELFF.

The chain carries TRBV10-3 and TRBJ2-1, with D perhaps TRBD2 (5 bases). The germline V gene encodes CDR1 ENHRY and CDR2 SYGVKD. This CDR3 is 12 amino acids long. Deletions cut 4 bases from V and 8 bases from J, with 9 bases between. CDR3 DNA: TGTGCCATCAGTGTAGCGTCGGATGAGCAGTTCTTC. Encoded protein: CAISVASDEQFF.

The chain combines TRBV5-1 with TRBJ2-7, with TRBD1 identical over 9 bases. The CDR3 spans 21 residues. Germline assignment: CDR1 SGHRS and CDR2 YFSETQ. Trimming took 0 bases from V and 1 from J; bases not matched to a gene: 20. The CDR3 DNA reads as TGCGCCAGCAGCTTGGCTACCCTAGGTCCCGGGACAGGGTGGGGTTCCTACGAGCAGTACTTC. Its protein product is CASSLATLGPGTGWGSYEQYF.

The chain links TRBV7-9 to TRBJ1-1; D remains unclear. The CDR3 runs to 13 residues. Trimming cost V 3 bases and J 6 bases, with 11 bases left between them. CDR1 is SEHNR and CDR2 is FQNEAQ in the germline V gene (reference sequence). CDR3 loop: CASSFEGIAEAFF. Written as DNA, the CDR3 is TGTGCCAGCAGCTTTGAGGGAATAGCTGAAGCTTTCTTT.

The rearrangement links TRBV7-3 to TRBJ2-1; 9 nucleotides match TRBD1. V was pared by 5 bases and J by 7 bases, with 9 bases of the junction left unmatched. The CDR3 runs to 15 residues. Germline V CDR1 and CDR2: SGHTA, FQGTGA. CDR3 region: CASSQSGQGFNEQFF. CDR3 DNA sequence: TGTGCCAGCAGCCAGTCGGGACAGGGTTTTAATGAGCAGTTCTTC. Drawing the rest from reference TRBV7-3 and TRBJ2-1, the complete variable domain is GAGVSQTPSNKVTEKGKYVELRCDPISGHTALYWYRQSLGQGPEFLIYFQGTGAADDSGLPNDRFFAVRPEGSVSTLKIQRTERGDSAVYLCASSQSGQGFNEQFFGPGTRLTVL.

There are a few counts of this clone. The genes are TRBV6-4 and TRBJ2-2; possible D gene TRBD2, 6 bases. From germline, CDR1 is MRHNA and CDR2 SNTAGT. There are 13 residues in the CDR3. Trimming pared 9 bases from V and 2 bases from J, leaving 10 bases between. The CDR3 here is CARVAANTGELFF. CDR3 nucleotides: TGTGCCAGGGTAGCGGCTAACACCGGGGAGCTGTTTTTT.

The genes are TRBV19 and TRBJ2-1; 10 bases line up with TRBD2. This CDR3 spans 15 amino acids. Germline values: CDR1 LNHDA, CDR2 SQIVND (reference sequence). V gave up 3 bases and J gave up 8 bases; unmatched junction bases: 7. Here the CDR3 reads CASSIPSGRVDEQFF. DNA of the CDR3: TGTGCCAGTAGTATCCCCAGCGGGAGGGTGGATGAGCAGTTCTTC. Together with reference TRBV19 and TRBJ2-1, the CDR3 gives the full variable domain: DGGITQSPKYLFRKEGQNVTLSCEQNLNHDAMYWYRQDPGQGLRLIYYSQIVNDFQKGDIAEGYSVSREKKESFPLTVTSAQKNPTAFYLCASSIPSGRVDEQFFGPGTRLTVL.

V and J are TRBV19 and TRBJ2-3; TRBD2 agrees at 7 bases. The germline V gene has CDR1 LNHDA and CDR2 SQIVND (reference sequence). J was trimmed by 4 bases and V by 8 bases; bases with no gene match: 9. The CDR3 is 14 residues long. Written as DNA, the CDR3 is TGTGCCAGTGCGGGGGTAGCGCTTGCAGATACGCAGTATTTT. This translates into CASAGVALADTQYF.

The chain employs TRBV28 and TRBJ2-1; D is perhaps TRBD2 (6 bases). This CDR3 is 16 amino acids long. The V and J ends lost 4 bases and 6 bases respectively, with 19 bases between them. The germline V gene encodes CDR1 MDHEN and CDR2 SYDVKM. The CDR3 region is CASSSLDYWAANEQFF. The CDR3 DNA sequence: TGTGCCAGCAGTTCCCTGGACTATTGGGCCGCCAATGAGCAGTTCTTC.

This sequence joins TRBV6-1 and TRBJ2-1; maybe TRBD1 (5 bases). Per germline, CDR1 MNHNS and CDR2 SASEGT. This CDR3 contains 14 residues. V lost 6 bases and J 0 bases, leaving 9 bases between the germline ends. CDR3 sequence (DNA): TGTGCCAGCAGCGTCAGGGTCTCCTACAATGAGCAGTTCTTC. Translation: CASSVRVSYNEQFF.

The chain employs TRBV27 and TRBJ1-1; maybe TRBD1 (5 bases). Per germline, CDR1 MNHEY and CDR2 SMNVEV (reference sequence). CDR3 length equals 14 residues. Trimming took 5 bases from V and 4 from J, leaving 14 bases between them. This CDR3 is CASSITDSITEAFF. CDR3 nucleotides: TGTGCCAGCAGTATAACCGACAGCATCACTGAAGCTTTCTTT.